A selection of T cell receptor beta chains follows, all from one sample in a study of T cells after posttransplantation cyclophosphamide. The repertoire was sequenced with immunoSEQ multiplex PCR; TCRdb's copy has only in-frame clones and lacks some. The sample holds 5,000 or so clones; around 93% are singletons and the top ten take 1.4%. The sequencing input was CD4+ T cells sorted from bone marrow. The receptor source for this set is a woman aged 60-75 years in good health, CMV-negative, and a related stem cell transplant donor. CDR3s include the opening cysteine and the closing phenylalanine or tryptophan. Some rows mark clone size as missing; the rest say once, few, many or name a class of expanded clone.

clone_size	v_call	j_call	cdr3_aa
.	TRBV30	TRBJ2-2	CAWSFGLAGDPGELFF
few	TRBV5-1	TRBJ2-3	CASTRSGPNTDTQYF
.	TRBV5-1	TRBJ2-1	CASSLELAGGNEQFF
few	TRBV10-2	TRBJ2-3	CASSETSGRVDAQYF
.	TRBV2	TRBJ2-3	CASGLAGTDTQYF
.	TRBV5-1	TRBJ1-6	CASSLAATGGWSPLHF
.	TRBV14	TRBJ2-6	CASSQHVRPGRSGANVLTF
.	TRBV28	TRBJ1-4	CASATGGGTNEKLFF
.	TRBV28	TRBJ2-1	CASSFLSQNNEQFF
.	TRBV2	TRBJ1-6	CASSGGNSYNSPLHF
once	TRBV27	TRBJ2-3	CASKQGAGTDTQYF
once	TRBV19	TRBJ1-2	CASSRLQGDYGYTF
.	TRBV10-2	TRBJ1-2	CASRTEGTHGGTF
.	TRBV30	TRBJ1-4	CAWSSRQPFNEKLFF
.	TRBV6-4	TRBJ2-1	CASSGEGALGEQFF
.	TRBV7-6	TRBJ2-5	CASTPGGGAKRETQYF
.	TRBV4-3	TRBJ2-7	CASSPQRTSWHEQYF
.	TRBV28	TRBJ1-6	CASTGQGIEDPHF
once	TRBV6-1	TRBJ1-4	CASSEAPPGGYNEKLFF
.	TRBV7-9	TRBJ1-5	CASSLGGASNSNQPQHF
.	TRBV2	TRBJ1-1	CASSVGQGKTYTEAFF
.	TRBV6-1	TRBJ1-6	CASSEYGGSSYNSPLHF
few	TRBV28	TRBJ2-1	CASSSPSGSSDEQFF
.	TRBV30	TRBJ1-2	CAWKRQGAFNYGYTF
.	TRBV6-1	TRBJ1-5	CASSSAQNQPQHF
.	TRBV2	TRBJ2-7	CASTGPNEQYF
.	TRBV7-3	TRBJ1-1	CASSLNRGTEAFF
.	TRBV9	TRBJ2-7	CASSRRPSSYEQYF
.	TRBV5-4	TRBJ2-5	CASSLGTSGGVQETQYF
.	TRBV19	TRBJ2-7	CASRPPGGSYEQYF
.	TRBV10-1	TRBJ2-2	CASSERPLAGNTGELFF
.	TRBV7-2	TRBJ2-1	CASSPASGRAWGEQFF
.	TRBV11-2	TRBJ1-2	CASSLDIGMAVVSAIGGYTF
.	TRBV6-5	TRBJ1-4	CASSYSRDSTNEKLFF
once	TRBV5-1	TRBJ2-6	CASSPGLRPGANVLTF
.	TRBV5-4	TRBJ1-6	CASSLQGASGSYNSPLHF
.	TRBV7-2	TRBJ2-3	CASRFGTSGSWADTQYF
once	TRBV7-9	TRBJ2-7	CASSLDSSLHEQYF
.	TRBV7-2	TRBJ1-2	CASSLRQVYTF
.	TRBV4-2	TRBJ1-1	CASSPSGTVVLGNTEAFF
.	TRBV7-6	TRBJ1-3	CASSLAGQGSSGNTIYF
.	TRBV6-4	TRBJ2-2	CASSDQGTGELFF
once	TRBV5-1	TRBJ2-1	CASKREASDNEQFF
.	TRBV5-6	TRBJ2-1	CASSLGGTGGYNEQFF
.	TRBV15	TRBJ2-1	CATSRESRGLYNEQFF
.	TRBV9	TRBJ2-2	CASSVQGANAGELFF
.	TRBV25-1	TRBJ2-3	CASSEERPSTDTQYF
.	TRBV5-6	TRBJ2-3	CASSPGGVADTQYF
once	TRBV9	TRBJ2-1	CASSVAPGLAGGGEQFF
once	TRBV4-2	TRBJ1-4	CASSQDRGRSEKLFF
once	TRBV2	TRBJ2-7	CASSATGVYEQYF
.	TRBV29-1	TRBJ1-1	CSVDSGGETEAFF
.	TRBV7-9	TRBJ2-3	CASSLLWTGGVDTQYF
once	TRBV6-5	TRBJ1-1	CASSYIGTEAFF
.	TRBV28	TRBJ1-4	CASSLSPPEGGNEKLFF